This T cell receptor beta chain was profiled in a study of T cell repertoires and HLA-DP antigens. Study as a whole: Average DNA input: 218.4 ng for CD137+CD4+ sorts, around 1,300 ng pre-culture.

Purity of the untouched CD4+ T cells was approximately 98%. There are 15 residues in the CDR3. Trimming cost V 10 bases and J 0 bases; bases outside gene matches: 10. Germline CDR1 reads MNHEY; CDR2 reads SVGAGI. Each pre-culture CD4+ sample aimed for 190,000 or so T cell genomes at deep resolution. Profiling relied on immunoSEQ multiplex PCR, and the TCRdb table lists in-frame clones only, not all of them. The table has about 110,000 clones, over 90% seen once. For this clone: The antigen is unknown.

The chain couples TRBV6-5 to TRBJ2-3; TRBD2 agrees at 7 bases. This clonotype was sampled from a young woman in good health and CMV-seronegative. Sequenced input: CD4+ T cells from PBMCs. This chain's CDR3 is CATRLSSGSTDTQYF. CDR3 nucleotide sequence: TGTGCCACTCGGCTTTCTAGCGGTAGCACAGATACGCAGTATTTT.